The 30 T cell receptor beta chains reported below all come from one sample, sequenced in a study of shared T cell receptors in the human thymus. Libraries were prepared by immunoSEQ multiplex PCR; TCRdb keeps only in-frame clonotypes and omits some of them. Of 500,000 to 550,000 clones in the sample, about 80% were seen once. The same data also contributed to another study, on human thymus T cells.

Sequenced sample: thymocytes. The receptors were gathered from a boy younger than two with a congenital heart defect.

This clone came up a few times. The genes are TRBV29-1 and TRBJ2-3, with 13 bases matching TRBD2. V lost 8 bases and J lost 5; bases outside the gene matches: 10. The CDR3 has 15 residues. From germline, CDR1 is SQVTM and CDR2 ANQGSEA. The chain's CDR3 is CSPKALAGGGDTQYF. The CDR3 DNA reads TGCAGCCCCAAGGCACTAGCGGGAGGGGGAGATACGCAGTATTTT.

V usage is TRBV27 and J usage is TRBJ1-2, with 9 bases identical to TRBD1. The V gene end was trimmed by 1 base and the J gene end by 0 bases; junction bases not matched to a gene: 6. CDR3 length equals 17 residues. CDR1 and CDR2 (germline): MNHEY, SMNVEV (reference sequence). The CDR3 here is CASSLYGTGTSNYGYTF. The CDR3, as DNA: TGTGCCAGCAGTTTATACGGGACAGGGACCTCTAACTATGGCTACACCTTC.

The chain joins TRBV4-3 to TRBJ2-7; D uncertain. The CDR3 totals 14 residues. Germline V CDR1 and CDR2: LGHNA, YSLEER. V lost 5 bases, J lost 0 bases, and 11 bases lay in between. The CDR3 DNA reads TGCGCCAGCAGCGTTCCCGAGAGCTCCTACGAGCAGTACTTC. Translated: CASSVPESSYEQYF.

This clone has a single count. The chain employs TRBV5-1 and TRBJ2-4; TRBD1 matches at 10 bases. The germline CDR1 and CDR2 sequences are SGHRS and YFSETQ. CDR3 length: 20 amino acids. The trim removed 0 bases at V and 0 bases at J, leaving 12 bases unmatched. The CDR3 loop reads CASSLEFLAGQGLAKNIQYF. The CDR3, as DNA: TGCGCCAGCAGCTTGGAATTTTTGGCGGGACAGGGGCTAGCCAAAAACATTCAGTACTTC.

CDR3 sequence (DNA): TGTGCCAGCGGGCAGGGGGTGTCATACAATGAGCAGTTCTTC. Translated, it gives CASGQGVSYNEQFF. V gene TRBV6-1 combines with J gene TRBJ2-1; TRBD1 matches at 7 bases. CDR1 and CDR2 from the germline V gene are MNHNS and SASEGT. V was pared by 8 bases and J by 4 bases, with 8 bases of the junction left unmatched. CDR3 size: 14 residues.

This chain uses TRBV7-2 with TRBJ2-7; TRBD2 matches 15 bases. The CDR3 has 18 amino acids. Trimming cost V 4 bases and J 5 bases; bases outside gene matches: 12. Germline assignment: CDR1 SGHTA and CDR2 FQGNSA. CDR3 bases: TGTGCCAGCAGCTGCACCTGGACTAGCGGGAGGGCCAGGGACGAGCAGTACTTC. It is translated as CASSCTWTSGRARDEQYF. Full variable domain (outside the CDR3, taken from reference TRBV7-2 and TRBJ2-7): GAGVSQSPSNKVTEKGKDVELRCDPISGHTALYWYRQSLGQGLEFLIYFQGNSAPDKSGLPSDRFSAERTGGSVSTLTIQRTQQEDSAVYLCASSCTWTSGRARDEQYFGPGTRLTVT.

The gene calls are TRBV27 and TRBJ2-7; 8 bases are shared with TRBD1. Germline V gene data show CDR1 as MNHEY and CDR2 as SMNVEV (reference sequence). The CDR3 loop spans 15 amino acids. The ends lost 0 bases at V and 9 bases at J; junction bases unmatched: 10. CDR3 DNA sequence: TGTGCCAGCAGTTTATCGCCGGGACAGGCCATCGCGCAGTACTTC. Translating gives CASSLSPGQAIAQYF.

This clone was picked up a small number of times. The chain joins TRBV28 to TRBJ2-7; 7 nucleotides align to TRBD1. V lost 3 bases to trimming and J lost 0 bases; unmatched junction nucleotides: 20. The length of the CDR3 is 20 residues. The germline V gene has CDR1 MDHEN and CDR2 SYDVKM. As DNA, the CDR3 is TGTGCCAGCAGTTTGGGGCGAAGACAGGGTGGGTACAAAAGCTCCTACGAGCAGTACTTC. It is translated as CASSLGRRQGGYKSSYEQYF.

This chain uses TRBV4-1 with TRBJ2-5; 9 bases line up with TRBD2. The CDR3 contains 14 residues. Germline V CDR1 and CDR2: MGHRA, YSYEKL. J gave up 3 bases and V 1 base, and 0 bases lay outside the gene matches. The CDR3 nucleotides read TGCGCCAGCAGCCAAGGGACTAGCGAAGAGACCCAGTACTTC. Its translation is CASSQGTSEETQYF.

This chain uses TRBV30 with TRBJ1-4; D is possibly TRBD1 (5 bases). The CDR3 is made up of 15 amino acids. V shed 8 bases and J shed 7 bases, with 23 bases lying between them. Germline lookup yields CDR1 GTSNPN and CDR2 SVGIG (reference sequence). DNA for the CDR3: TGTGCCGGCGATTTGGACACCCCGAGGAGTGAAAAACTGTTTTTT. Protein: CAGDLDTPRSEKLFF.

The chain combines TRBV15 with TRBJ2-1; 11 bases are shared with TRBD1. This CDR3 has 19 amino acids. Germline values: CDR1 LNHNV, CDR2 YYDKDF (reference sequence). The J segment lost 9 bases and the V segment lost 5 bases, leaving 21 bases of the junction unmatched. CDR3: CATSPSDRGPPATRCEQFF. Here the CDR3 DNA reads TGTGCCACCAGCCCGTCGGACAGGGGGCCCCCGGCCACTAGGTGTGAGCAGTTCTTC.

As DNA, the CDR3 is TGTGCCAGCAGGGAGATCTCGGGACAGGCCTACGAGCAGTACTTC. Translated: CASREISGQAYEQYF. The rearrangement uses TRBV5-6 and TRBJ2-7; TRBD1 agrees at 8 bases. V lost 5 bases to trimming and J lost 2 bases; unmatched junction nucleotides: 9. This CDR3 has 15 residues. The V gene's germline CDR1 is SGHDT and CDR2 YYEEEE.

This chain joins TRBV10-3 and TRBJ2-7; a weak D match, TRBD1 (5 bases). The CDR3 covers 17 residues. V lost 0 bases to trimming and J lost 3 bases, with 18 bases between them. CDR1 is ENHRY and CDR2 is SYGVKD in the germline V gene. The CDR3, as DNA: TGTGCCATCAGTGAGTCGACTCTGGACAAAACTGACTACGAGCAGTACTTC. Amino acids: CAISESTLDKTDYEQYF.

The chain uses TRBV4-3 and TRBJ1-1, with no clear D. Trimming removed 2 bases from V and 3 bases from J, with 13 bases in between. CDR3 length equals 15 residues. Germline V gene sequence: CDR1 LGHNA, CDR2 YSLEER. This CDR3 reads CASSQKPRPHTEAFF. CDR3 DNA: TGCGCCAGCAGCCAAAAACCGAGGCCCCACACTGAAGCTTTCTTT.

The chain uses TRBV27 and TRBJ2-3; D is undetermined. The CDR3 extends over 13 amino acids. Germline CDR1 and CDR2: MNHEY and SMNVEV (reference sequence). V was cut by 0 bases and J by 6 bases, with 7 bases left in between. CDR3 amino acids: CASSLSVRDTQYF. CDR3 sequence (DNA): TGTGCCAGCAGTTTATCGGTCAGGGATACGCAGTATTTT.

The chain has TRBV6-8 and TRBJ1-2, with a weak D call TRBD1 (6 bases). The germline CDR1 and CDR2 sequences are MNHGY and SAAAGT. Trimming took 2 bases from V and 2 from J, leaving 15 bases between them. The CDR3 is 16 residues long. In nucleotides, the CDR3 is TGTGCCAGCAGTTACATCATAGGGGGGGGGAACTATGGCTACACCTTC. Translating gives CASSYIIGGGNYGYTF.

The rearrangement uses TRBV7-2 and TRBJ2-1; 14 bases fit TRBD2. With V trimmed by 1 base and J by 10 bases, 9 bases remained unmatched. Germline loops: CDR1 SGHTA, CDR2 FQGNSA. This CDR3 is built from 17 residues. This CDR3 reads CASSLEATSGRGGEQFF. The DNA of the CDR3 is TGTGCCAGCAGCTTAGAAGCGACTAGCGGGAGGGGCGGGGAGCAGTTCTTC.

The J gene is TRBJ2-7, the V gene TRBV4-2, with a weak D call TRBD2 (6 bases). V lost 0 bases and J 6 bases, leaving 9 bases between the germline ends. The CDR3 covers 13 residues. CDR1 and CDR2 (germline): LGHNA, YNFKEQ. The chain's CDR3 is CASSQETSPEQYF. The CDR3, as DNA: TGTGCCAGCAGCCAAGAGACTAGTCCCGAGCAGTACTTC.

V gene TRBV5-6 combines with J gene TRBJ2-7, with a tentative D call TRBD1 (6 bases). V was shortened by 2 bases and J by 6 bases, with 9 bases between the two germline ends. The CDR3 is made up of 12 amino acids. Germline CDR1 SGHDT, CDR2 YYEEEE. The CDR3 DNA reads as TGTGCCAGCAGCTTCGCAGGGGTCGAGCAGTACTTC. Translating gives CASSFAGVEQYF.

This chain joins TRBV25-1 and TRBJ2-7, with a weak D call TRBD1 (6 bases). The CDR3 sequence is 14 residues long. CDR1 is MGHDK, CDR2 SYGVNS, per germline. Trimming removed 2 bases at V and 4 bases at J, with 12 bases between. The CDR3 region is CASSELRGKYEQYF. CDR3 DNA: TGTGCCAGCAGTGAACTCAGGGGAAAGTACGAGCAGTACTTC.

The chain couples TRBV6-1 to TRBJ2-7; 8 bases line up with TRBD1. Germline loops: CDR1 MNHNS, CDR2 SASEGT. Trimming removed 8 bases from V and 3 bases from J; junction bases left unmatched: 9. This CDR3 spans 14 amino acids. The CDR3: CASGGQVPHYEQYF. In DNA, the CDR3 is TGTGCCAGCGGGGGACAGGTTCCCCACTACGAGCAGTACTTC.

The rearrangement links TRBV19 to TRBJ1-5, with 10 bases identical to TRBD1. Germline V gene data show CDR1 as LNHDA and CDR2 as SQIVND (reference sequence). V lost 6 bases and J lost 8; bases outside the gene matches: 7. The CDR3 extends over 14 amino acids. The CDR3 protein is CASRGTGAIEPQHF. The CDR3 DNA is TGTGCCAGTAGGGGGACAGGGGCCATCGAGCCCCAGCATTTT.

CDR3 sequence reads: CSVRGIDEQYF. CDR3 bases: TGCAGCGTCAGGGGAATCGACGAGCAGTACTTC. The rearrangement links TRBV29-1 to TRBJ2-7; TRBD1 is a possible D gene (6 bases). The CDR3 is 11 amino acids. Trimming took off 6 bases at V and 5 bases at J, with 11 bases between the two ends. Looked up from germline, CDR1 is SQVTM and CDR2 is ANQGSEA.

The chain couples TRBV28 to TRBJ2-3; TRBD2 is a possible D gene (6 bases). The length of the CDR3 is 16 residues. V dropped 3 bases and J dropped 3 bases, with 16 bases sitting between them. Germline values: CDR1 MDHEN, CDR2 SYDVKM. This CDR3 reads CASSLIKGGKTDTQYF. In DNA form, the CDR3 reads TGTGCCAGCAGTTTGATCAAGGGCGGGAAGACAGATACGCAGTATTTT. The complete variable domain, with remaining parts taken from reference TRBV28 and TRBJ2-3, reads DVKVTQSSRYLVKRTGEKVFLECVQDMDHENMFWYRQDPGLGLRLIYFSYDVKMKEKGDIPEGYSVSREKKERFSLILESASTNQTSMYLCASSLIKGGKTDTQYFGPGTRLTVL.

The chain joins TRBV4-2 to TRBJ2-3; 7 bases line up with TRBD2. Losses at the gene ends were 6 bases for V and 7 bases for J; bases not matched to a gene: 13. The CDR3 totals 15 residues. In germline, CDR1 is LGHNA, CDR2 YNFKEQ. The CDR3 coding sequence is TGTGCCAGCAGTCCGAGCGGGGAAAGATCTCATACGCAGTATTTT. It encodes CASSPSGERSHTQYF.

The chain carries TRBV4-3 and TRBJ1-1, with 7 bases lining up with TRBD1. The trim removed 3 bases at V and 0 bases at J, leaving 13 bases unmatched. CDR3 length: 18 amino acids. Germline V gene data show CDR1 as LGHNA and CDR2 as YSLEER. This chain's CDR3 is CASSHLSPWTGVNTEAFF. The CDR3 coding sequence is TGCGCCAGCAGCCACCTTTCCCCCTGGACAGGAGTGAACACTGAAGCTTTCTTT.

The chain combines TRBV19 with TRBJ2-7, with 13 nucleotides matching TRBD2. Germline CDR1 is LNHDA and CDR2 is SQIVND (reference sequence). The CDR3 runs to 16 residues. V shed 5 bases, J shed 2 bases, and the junction held 6 bases outside the gene matches. Here the CDR3 reads CASSSGLAGATYEQYF. The CDR3 bases are TGTGCCAGTAGTTCAGGACTAGCGGGAGCCACCTACGAGCAGTACTTC.

This clone was detected only once. V is TRBV29-1 and J is TRBJ2-3, with 9 bases aligning to TRBD1. V shed 6 bases and J 0 bases; nucleotides not matched to a gene: 13. Germline V gene lookup returns CDR1 SQVTM and CDR2 ANQGSEA. The CDR3 spans 17 residues. The chain's CDR3 is CSVGSWDRVVSTDTQYF. DNA for the CDR3: TGCAGCGTGGGGAGCTGGGACAGGGTTGTGAGCACAGATACGCAGTATTTT.

The V call is TRBV5-4, the J call TRBJ2-2, with 13 bases identical to TRBD2. V was pared by 4 bases and J by 7 bases, with 10 bases of the junction left unmatched. This CDR3 comprises 17 residues. The germline V gene encodes CDR1 SGHNT and CDR2 YYREEE (reference sequence). DNA of the CDR3: TGTGCCAGCAGCCCAGGACTAGCGGGAGTATATGGCGGGGAGCTGTTTTTT. Encoded protein: CASSPGLAGVYGGELFF.

In DNA, the CDR3 is TGCGCCACCGCTGGGGGGACTAGCGGGAGCTCATACAATGAGCAGTTCTTC. Translating gives CATAGGTSGSSYNEQFF. The J gene is TRBJ2-1, the V gene TRBV5-1, with 14 bases lining up with TRBD2. Germline CDR1 is SGHRS and CDR2 is YFSETQ. The V and J ends lost 9 bases and 4 bases, in that order; junction bases with no gene match: 12. The CDR3 length is 17 residues.